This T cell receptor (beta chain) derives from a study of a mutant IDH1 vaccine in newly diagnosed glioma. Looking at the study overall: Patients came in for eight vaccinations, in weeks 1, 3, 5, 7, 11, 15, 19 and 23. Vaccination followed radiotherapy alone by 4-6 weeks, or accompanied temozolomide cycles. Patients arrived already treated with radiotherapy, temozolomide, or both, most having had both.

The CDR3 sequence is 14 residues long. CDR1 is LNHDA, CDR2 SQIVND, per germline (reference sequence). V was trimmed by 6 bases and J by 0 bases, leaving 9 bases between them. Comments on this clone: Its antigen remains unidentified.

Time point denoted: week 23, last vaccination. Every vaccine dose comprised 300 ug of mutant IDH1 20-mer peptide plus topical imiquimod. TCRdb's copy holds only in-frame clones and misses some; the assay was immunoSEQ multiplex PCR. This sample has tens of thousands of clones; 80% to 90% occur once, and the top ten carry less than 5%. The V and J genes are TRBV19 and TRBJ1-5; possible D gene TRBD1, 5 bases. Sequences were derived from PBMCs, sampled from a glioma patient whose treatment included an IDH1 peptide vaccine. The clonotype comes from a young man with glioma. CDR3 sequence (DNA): TGTGCCAGTAGCCACGACAGTAGCAATCAGCCCCAGCATTTT. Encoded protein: CASSHDSSNQPQHF.